This T cell receptor beta chain was found in a study of T cell responses to AZD1222 COVID-19 vaccine listed by TCRdb under 2021. The study in broad terms: TCR sequencing covered fewer than 250 trial participants: about 210 given two doses of AZD1222 and approximately 25 given two doses of MenACWY control vaccine. Trial participants were enrolled by age into subgroups of 18-55, 56-69 and 70-plus years, and roughly 150, 30 and 60 TCR-sequenced participants, respectively, were included in these subgroups. The paper as a whole reports these results and caveats: Conclusions about previously exposed vaccinees are limited, since just five to seven AZD1222 recipients were seropositive for SARS-CoV-2 at baseline. In the small 56-69-year group, the increase in depth fell short of significance, most likely because of low power. Participants were mostly white British and included more females than males, and it was suggested by the authors that clonal diversity may have been underestimated. Spike-specific TCR breadth and depth rose significantly after two AZD1222 doses compared with day 0 and with MenACWY recipients. CD4 TCRs associated with the vaccine covered the entire spike protein, and the dominant responses were in regions 160-218 and 743-854. No day 14 peak-response samples were available, so repertoires were characterized only after the peak T cell response. Nearly half of unique spike-specific TCRs reportedly recognized epitopes outside regions mutated in the B.1.351 and B.1.1.7 variants.

This clone showed up many times. Its antigen is still unknown. No base quality values were provided; no much bigger clone lies one nucleotide off. What the time point label conveys for this sample: about 28 days (+/-7) after the second vaccine dose. The treatment or condition label of this sample denotes: meningococcal conjugate vaccine given as trial control. The vaccinee samples were drawn from two UK trials, COV001 and COV002, one of which was a single-blind randomized controlled phase 2/3 trial testing AZD1222 (ChAdOx1 nCoV-19) in healthy adults. Trial participant PBMC samples were collected at day 0 and day 28 after the second dose for TCRbeta chain sequencing. The CDR3 regions of human TCRbeta chains were analyzed by immunosequencing. In the paper's pipeline: TCRs in the repertoires were compared against a reference library of SARS-CoV-2-specific TCRs that had been generated with the MIRA antigen-specificity platform. Breadth was defined as the fraction of unique TCRs that were SARS-CoV-2-associated, and depth was defined as the fraction of total T cells that were SARS-CoV-2-associated. Using the MIRA data, each spike-specific TCR was assigned both to the spike region to which the TCR was reactive and to a CD4 or CD8 class. Log10-transformed breadth and depth values were compared by one-way ANOVA with Sidak's multiple comparisons tests. TCRdb took this table from immuneACCESS and kept in-frame rearrangements with V and J called. Such tables lack part of the clones; where checked against another copy, unresolved V genes explain under half of the gap, and the rest is unexplained. V, J and clone size were drawn from that table, and D and trimming were deduced from the DNA. The sample data list 100,000 to 150,000 clones, and roughly 90% of these were observed just once. The leading ten clones occupy 4% to 4.5% of the sample.

CDR1 LNHNV and CDR2 YYDKDF are derived from the germline V gene (reference sequence). Including cysteine and phenylalanine, the CDR3 has 15 amino acids. CDR3 DNA only is kept here, 45 bases in frame from base 1. Trimming accounts for 1 base at V and 4 bases at J, while the number of junction bases matched to no gene is 5. The receptor was derived from an adult who received the MenACWY meningococcal vaccine as a control. Sequencing used peripheral blood, obtained 28 days after the second dose of the MenACWY control vaccine. The chain employs TRBV15 and TRBJ2-7, with TRBD1 identical over 9 junction bases. In nucleotide form, the sequence is TGTGCCACCAGCAGAGCGGCGACAGGGGGTTACGAGCAGTACTTC. This codes for CATSRAATGGYEQYF.